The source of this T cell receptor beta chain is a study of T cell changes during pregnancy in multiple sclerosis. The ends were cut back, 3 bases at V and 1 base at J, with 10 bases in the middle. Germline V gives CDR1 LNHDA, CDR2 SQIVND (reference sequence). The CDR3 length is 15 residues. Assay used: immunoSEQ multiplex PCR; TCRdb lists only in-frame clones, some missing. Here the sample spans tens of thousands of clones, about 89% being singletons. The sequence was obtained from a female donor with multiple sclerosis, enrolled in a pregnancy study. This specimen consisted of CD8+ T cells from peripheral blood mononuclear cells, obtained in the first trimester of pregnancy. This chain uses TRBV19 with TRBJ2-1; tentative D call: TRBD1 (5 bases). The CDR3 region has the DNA TGTGCCAGTAGTATCGACAGTACTTCCTACAATGAGCAGTTCTTC. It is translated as CASSIDSTSYNEQFF.